These T cell receptor beta chains were read from a single sample in a study of T-cell reconstitution after alpha-beta-depleted transplantation in children. One entry per CDR3 protein results from TCRdb running MiXCR on the PCR reads. The sample carries some 180,000 distinct CDR3 sequences, approximately 6.3% recorded once. The starting material was PBMCs, obtained before TCRalphabeta/CD19-depleted stem cell transplant. The receptor source for this set is a boy younger than 10 with acute lymphoblastic leukemia, due to receive a stem cell transplant. CDR3s include the opening cysteine and the closing phenylalanine or tryptophan. Fields, in order: V gene, clone size, J gene, D gene, CDR3 protein, CDR3 DNA. D genes are given only for firm matches. The size of a clone is reported for some rows only, either as once, few or many, or as a class for expanded clones.

V: TRBV20-1
size: -
J: TRBJ1-1
D: -
CDR3: CSATETGRWTEAFF
DNA: TGCAGTGCTACAGAAACAGGGCGGTGGACTGAAGCTTTCTTT

V: TRBV9
size: -
J: TRBJ2-5
D: -
CDR3: CASSVAWGATETQYF
DNA: TGTGCCAGCAGCGTAGCGTGGGGGGCCACGGAGACCCAGTACTTC

V: TRBV20-1
size: -
J: TRBJ1-4
D: -
CDR3: CSARDPDSQNEKLFF
DNA: TGCAGTGCTAGAGATCCCGACAGCCAAAATGAAAAACTGTTTTTT

V: TRBV20-1
size: -
J: TRBJ2-5
D: TRBD2
CDR3: CSASTSWAGGMETQYF
DNA: TGCAGTGCTAGTACTTCTTGGGCGGGGGGAATGGAGACCCAGTACTTC

V: TRBV7-6
size: -
J: TRBJ2-1
D: -
CDR3: CASSFRGDNNEQFF
DNA: TGTGCCAGCAGCTTCAGGGGGGACAACAATGAGCAGTTCTTC

V: TRBV11-2
size: many
J: TRBJ2-7
D: TRBD2
CDR3: CASSLGAAGGPWTEQYF
DNA: TGTGCCAGCAGCTTAGGGGCAGCGGGAGGGCCTTGGACCGAGCAGTACTTC

V: TRBV5-1
size: many
J: TRBJ2-1
D: TRBD1
CDR3: CASSLAGQGLGEQFF
DNA: TGCGCCAGCAGCTTGGCCGGACAGGGGTTGGGGGAGCAGTTCTTC

V: TRBV5-1
size: many
J: TRBJ2-2
D: TRBD2
CDR3: CASSLAAGGAGELFF
DNA: TGCGCCAGCAGCTTGGCTGCGGGGGGAGCCGGGGAGCTGTTTTTT

V: TRBV18
size: many
J: TRBJ2-3
D: TRBD1
CDR3: CASSLRTGDTQYF
DNA: TGTGCCAGCTCACTCCGGACAGGGGACACGCAGTATTTT

V: TRBV5-1
size: -
J: TRBJ1-6
D: -
CDR3: CASSLDSNSPLHF
DNA: TGCGCCAGCAGCTTGGACTCGAATTCACCCCTCCACTTT

V: TRBV7-9
size: many
J: TRBJ2-2
D: -
CDR3: CASSANSWSAGELFF
DNA: TGTGCCAGCAGCGCGAATAGCTGGAGTGCCGGGGAGCTGTTTTTT

V: TRBV7-3
size: many
J: TRBJ2-5
D: TRBD2
CDR3: CASIFLAGGQETQYF
DNA: TGTGCCAGCATCTTCCTAGCGGGGGGCCAAGAGACCCAGTACTTC

V: TRBV5-1
size: many
J: TRBJ2-3
D: -
CDR3: CASSLSGGLPDTQYF
DNA: TGCGCCAGCAGCTTGTCCGGGGGGCTCCCAGATACGCAGTATTTT

V: TRBV7-2
size: many
J: TRBJ1-2
D: -
CDR3: CASSPDRLTYGYTF
DNA: TGTGCCAGCAGCCCGGACCGGCTTACCTATGGCTACACCTTC

V: TRBV20-1
size: many
J: TRBJ2-4
D: -
CDR3: CSARDPYVDSTIQYF
DNA: TGCAGTGCTAGAGATCCCTATGTCGACAGTACCATTCAGTACTTC

V: TRBV10-2
size: many
J: TRBJ2-7
D: -
CDR3: CASKKGGGYEQYF
DNA: TGCGCCAGCAAAAAAGGGGGTGGATACGAGCAGTACTTC

V: TRBV6-4
size: many
J: TRBJ2-1
D: TRBD2
CDR3: CASSVGTSGGNEQFF
DNA: TGTGCCAGCAGCGTCGGGACTAGCGGGGGTAATGAGCAGTTCTTC

V: TRBV12-3/TRBV12-4
size: many
J: TRBJ2-5
D: -
CDR3: CASRKTETQYF
DNA: TGTGCCAGCAGGAAGACTGAGACCCAGTACTTC

V: TRBV4-2
size: -
J: TRBJ2-7
D: -
CDR3: CASSREVVSYEQYF
DNA: TGTGCCAGCAGCCGCGAGGTGGTGTCCTACGAGCAGTACTTC

V: TRBV5-1
size: -
J: TRBJ1-1
D: -
CDR3: CASSYRIPNTEAFF
DNA: TGCGCCAGCAGCTACAGGATCCCGAACACTGAAGCTTTCTTT

V: TRBV2
size: -
J: TRBJ2-3
D: -
CDR3: CASSVRDPRTDTQYF
DNA: TGTGCCAGCAGTGTGCGGGACCCGCGCACAGATACGCAGTATTTT

V: TRBV6-4
size: few
J: TRBJ2-5
D: TRBD2
CDR3: CASSPVAGGGRNQETQYF
DNA: TGTGCCAGCAGTCCCGTTGCGGGGGGGGGACGTAATCAAGAGACCCAGTACTTC

V: TRBV5-5
size: -
J: TRBJ2-5
D: TRBD2
CDR3: CASSFTIAGGIEETQYF
DNA: TGTGCCAGCAGCTTCACCATAGCGGGGGGAATTGAAGAGACCCAGTACTTC

V: TRBV7-8
size: -
J: TRBJ1-4
D: -
CDR3: CASSLVFGVQEKLFF
DNA: TGTGCCAGCAGCTTAGTGTTCGGGGTTCAAGAAAAACTGTTTTTT

V: TRBV29-1
size: many
J: TRBJ2-2
D: -
CDR3: CSPPGTYLSGELFF
DNA: TGCAGCCCTCCCGGGACTTATCTCTCCGGGGAGCTGTTTTTT

V: TRBV7-2
size: many
J: TRBJ2-7
D: TRBD1
CDR3: CASTGTGSYEQYF
DNA: TGTGCCAGCACCGGGACAGGTTCCTACGAGCAGTACTTC

V: TRBV16
size: few
J: TRBJ1-1
D: -
CDR3: CASSQSSGGAEAFF
DNA: TGTGCCAGCAGCCAATCCTCGGGGGGTGCTGAAGCTTTCTTT

V: TRBV10-3
size: -
J: TRBJ2-3
D: -
CDR3: CAISEDSSDTQYF
DNA: TGTGCCATCAGTGAGGACAGTTCAGATACGCAGTATTTT

V: TRBV20-1
size: many
J: TRBJ2-2
D: TRBD2
CDR3: CSAKPGGTNTGELFF
DNA: TGCAGTGCTAAGCCGGGGGGAACGAACACCGGGGAGCTGTTTTTT

V: TRBV27
size: few
J: TRBJ2-7
D: TRBD1
CDR3: CASSQGQASSYEQYF
DNA: TGTGCCAGCAGTCAGGGACAGGCCAGCTCCTACGAGCAGTACTTC

V: TRBV4-3
size: many
J: TRBJ1-2
D: -
CDR3: CASSQEGRDYGYTF
DNA: TGCGCCAGCAGCCAAGAAGGAAGGGACTATGGCTACACCTTC

V: TRBV7-9
size: many
J: TRBJ2-5
D: TRBD1
CDR3: CASSRDSKETQYF
DNA: TGTGCCAGCAGCCGGGACAGTAAAGAGACCCAGTACTTC

V: TRBV18
size: -
J: TRBJ2-1
D: TRBD2
CDR3: CASSPGLAGGDQQFF
DNA: TGTGCCAGCTCCCCGGGACTAGCGGGTGGAGATCAGCAGTTCTTC

V: TRBV29-1
size: many
J: TRBJ2-1
D: -
CDR3: CSAEGDEQFF
DNA: TGCAGCGCCGAGGGCGATGAGCAGTTCTTC

V: TRBV19
size: -
J: TRBJ1-1
D: -
CDR3: CASSGSFGTEAFF
DNA: TGTGCCAGTAGTGGTTCTTTCGGAACTGAAGCTTTCTTT

V: TRBV7-8
size: few
J: TRBJ1-3
D: -
CDR3: CASGLPSGNTIYF
DNA: TGTGCCAGCGGGCTCCCCTCTGGAAACACCATATATTTT

V: TRBV20-1
size: few
J: TRBJ2-2
D: TRBD2
CDR3: CSAREASGGNTGELFF
DNA: TGCAGTGCTAGAGAAGCTAGCGGGGGGAACACCGGGGAGCTGTTTTTT

V: TRBV7-3
size: few
J: TRBJ2-5
D: TRBD2
CDR3: CASSLRAGGQETQYF
DNA: TGTGCCAGCAGCTTACGGGCGGGGGGGCAAGAGACCCAGTACTTC

V: TRBV5-1
size: -
J: TRBJ2-4
D: TRBD1
CDR3: CASSRDRGNIQYF
DNA: TGCGCCAGCAGCAGAGACAGGGGAAACATTCAGTACTTC

V: TRBV12-3/TRBV12-4
size: many
J: TRBJ2-7
D: -
CDR3: CASSFSTYEQYF
DNA: TGTGCCAGCAGTTTTTCCACCTACGAGCAGTACTTC

V: TRBV20-1
size: many
J: TRBJ2-1
D: TRBD2
CDR3: CSAGLAGLNEQFF
DNA: TGCAGTGCTGGACTAGCGGGACTAAATGAGCAGTTCTTC

V: TRBV9
size: many
J: TRBJ1-1
D: -
CDR3: CASGGTEAFF
DNA: TGTGCCAGCGGAGGGACTGAAGCTTTCTTT